This T cell receptor (beta chain) was profiled in a study of shared clonotypes between healthy human individuals. Here immunoSEQ multiplex PCR was the method, and the copy in TCRdb shows in-frame clones only, minus some. Of fewer than 650,000 clones listed, around 80% were seen once; the top ten hold around 12%. In germline, CDR1 is GTSNPN, CDR2 SVGIG (reference sequence). The CDR3 totals 16 residues. With 3 bases removed from V and 4 bases from J, the gap between germline ends came to 16 bases. Sequences were obtained from PBMCs. The chain carries TRBV30 and TRBJ2-6; a weak D match, TRBD1 (5 bases). The sequence derives from a woman aged 35 to 49 in good health. Some clones in this sample may be carry-over from other donors' samples. CDR3 in amino acids: CAWRTVSDNGANVLTF. The DNA of the CDR3 is TGTGCCTGGAGGACAGTTTCCGATAACGGGGCCAACGTCCTGACTTTC.